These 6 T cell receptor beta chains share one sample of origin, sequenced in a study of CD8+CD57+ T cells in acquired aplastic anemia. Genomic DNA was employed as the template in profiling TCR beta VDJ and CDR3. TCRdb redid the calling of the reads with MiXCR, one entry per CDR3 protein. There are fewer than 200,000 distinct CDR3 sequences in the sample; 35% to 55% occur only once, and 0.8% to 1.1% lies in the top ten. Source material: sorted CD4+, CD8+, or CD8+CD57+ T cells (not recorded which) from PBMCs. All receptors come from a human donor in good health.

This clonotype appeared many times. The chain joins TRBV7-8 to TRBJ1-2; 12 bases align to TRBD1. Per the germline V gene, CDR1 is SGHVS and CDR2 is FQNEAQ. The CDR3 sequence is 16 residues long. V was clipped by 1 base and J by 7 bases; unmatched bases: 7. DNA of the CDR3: TGTGCCAGCAGCTTAGGATTGGGACAGGGGGCCTCTGGCTACACCTTC. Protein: CASSLGLGQGASGYTF. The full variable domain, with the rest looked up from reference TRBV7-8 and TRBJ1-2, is GAGVSQSPRYKVAKRGQDVALRCDPISGHVSLFWYQQALGQGPEFLTYFQNEAQLDKSGLPSDRFFAERPEGSVSTLKIQRTQQEDSAVYLCASSLGLGQGASGYTFGSGTRLTVV.

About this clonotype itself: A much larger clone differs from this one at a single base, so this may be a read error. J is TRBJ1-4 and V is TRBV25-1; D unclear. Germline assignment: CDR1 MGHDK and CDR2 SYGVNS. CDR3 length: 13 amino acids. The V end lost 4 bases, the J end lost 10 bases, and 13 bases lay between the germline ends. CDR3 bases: TGTGCCAGCAGTGGTGGGGTATGGGGAAAACTGTTTTTT. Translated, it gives CASSGGVWGKLFF. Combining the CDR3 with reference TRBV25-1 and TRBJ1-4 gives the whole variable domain EADIYQTPRYLVIGTGKKITLECSQTMGHDKMYWYQQDPGMELHLIHYSYGVNSTEKGDLSSESTVSRIRTEHFPLTLESARPSHTSQYLCASSGGVWGKLFFGSGTQLSVL.

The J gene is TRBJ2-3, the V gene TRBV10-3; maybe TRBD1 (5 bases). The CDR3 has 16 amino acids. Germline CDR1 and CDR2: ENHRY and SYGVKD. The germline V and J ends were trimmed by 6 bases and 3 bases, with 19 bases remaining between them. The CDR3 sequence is CAISDGQELTTDTQYF. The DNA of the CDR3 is TGTGCCATCAGCGATGGACAAGAACTCACGACAGATACGCAGTATTTT.

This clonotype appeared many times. CDR3 sequence (DNA): TGTGCCAGCAGCTTGGGGTCGGGAGTCGGCAACAATGAGCAGTTCTTC. Amino acids: CASSLGSGVGNNEQFF. The gene calls are TRBV7-9 and TRBJ2-1, with a tentative D call TRBD2 (6 bases). The CDR3 totals 16 residues. Germline V gives CDR1 SEHNR, CDR2 FQNEAQ (reference sequence). Trimming took off 3 bases at V and 5 bases at J, with 17 bases between the two ends.

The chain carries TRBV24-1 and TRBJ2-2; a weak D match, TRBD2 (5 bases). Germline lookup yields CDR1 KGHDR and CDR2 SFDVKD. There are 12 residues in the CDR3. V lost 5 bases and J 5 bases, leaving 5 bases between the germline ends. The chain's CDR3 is CATSAGTGELFF. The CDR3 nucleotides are TGTGCCACCAGTGCGGGAACCGGGGAGCTGTTTTTT.

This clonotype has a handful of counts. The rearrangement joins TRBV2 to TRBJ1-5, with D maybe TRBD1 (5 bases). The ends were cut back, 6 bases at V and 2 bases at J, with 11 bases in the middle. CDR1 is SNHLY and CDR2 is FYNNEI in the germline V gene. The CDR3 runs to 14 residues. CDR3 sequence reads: CASRGGSGNQPQHF. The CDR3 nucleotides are TGTGCCAGCAGGGGGGGTTCGGGCAATCAGCCCCAGCATTTT.